This is a list of T cell receptor beta chains from one sample in a study of tumor-infiltrating lymphocytes in glioblastoma multiforme. TCRdb recomputed calls from the multiplex PCR reads with MiXCR, one row per CDR3 protein. The sample holds around 30,000 distinct CDR3 sequences, more than 55% seen once. Source material: brain tumor tissue. These TCRs come from a male donor with glioblastoma. The CDR3 runs from the conserved cysteine through the conserved F or W. Fields, in order: CDR3 length, D gene, V gene, J gene, clone size, CDR3 protein, CDR3 DNA. A D gene is named only where the DNA matches it firmly. Part of the rows lack a size; the others show once, few, many or a class for expanded clones.

length: 15; D: NA; V: TRBV6-5; J: TRBJ2-1; size: NA; CDR3: CASSSLASPYNEQFF; DNA: TGTGCCAGCAGCTCCCTAGCGTCACCCTACAATGAGCAGTTCTTC
length: 14; D: TRBD2; V: TRBV6-5; J: TRBJ2-3; size: NA; CDR3: CASSLTSRGDTRYF; DNA: TGTGCCAGCAGTTTGACTAGCAGAGGAGATACGCGGTATTTT
length: 20; D: TRBD2; V: TRBV7-9; J: TRBJ2-1; size: few; CDR3: CAGSLGVTSGSSGKNSEQFF; DNA: TGTGCCGGCAGCTTAGGTGTGACTAGCGGGAGTTCGGGGAAAAACAGTGAGCAGTTCTTC
length: 15; D: NA; V: TRBV7-9; J: TRBJ2-1; size: NA; CDR3: CASSLVGGNIDEQFF; DNA: TGTGCCAGCAGCTTAGTAGGAGGGAATATCGATGAGCAGTTCTTC
length: 14; D: NA; V: TRBV6-6; J: TRBJ1-2; size: NA; CDR3: CASSYWTPGSGYTF; DNA: TGTGCCAGCAGTTACTGGACACCAGGGAGTGGCTACACCTTC
length: 15; D: NA; V: TRBV6-5; J: TRBJ1-5; size: many; CDR3: CASSSGVGGNQPQHF; DNA: TGTGCCAGCAGTTCAGGGGTGGGGGGCAATCAGCCCCAGCATTTT
length: 13; D: NA; V: TRBV4-1; J: TRBJ1-1; size: once; CDR3: CTSIQEDSTEAFF; DNA: TGCACCAGCATCCAAGAGGATTCGACTGAAGCTTTCTTT
length: 14; D: NA; V: TRBV7-3; J: TRBJ2-3; size: NA; CDR3: CASSSGGGADTQYF; DNA: TGTGCCAGCAGCTCGGGGGGCGGCGCAGATACGCAGTATTTT
length: 12; D: NA; V: TRBV20-1; J: TRBJ1-2; size: medium-sized; CDR3: CSAREEFDGYTF; DNA: TGCAGTGCTAGAGAAGAATTCGACGGCTACACCTTC
length: 15; D: NA; V: TRBV6-5; J: TRBJ2-3; size: medium-sized; CDR3: CASSVQTSRTDTQYF; DNA: TGTGCCAGCAGCGTCCAGACCTCCAGGACAGATACGCAGTATTTT
length: 14; D: TRBD1; V: TRBV6-5; J: TRBJ1-4; size: NA; CDR3: CATRQGGWDEKLFF; DNA: TGTGCCACCAGGCAGGGGGGCTGGGATGAAAAACTGTTTTTT
length: 11; D: TRBD2; V: TRBV12-3/TRBV12-4; J: TRBJ2-7; size: NA; CDR3: CVSGITYEQYF; DNA: TGTGTCAGCGGGATAACCTACGAGCAGTACTTC
length: 12; D: NA; V: TRBV11-1; J: TRBJ2-1; size: medium-sized; CDR3: CASSLIGDEQFF; DNA: TGTGCCAGCAGCTTAATTGGGGATGAGCAGTTCTTC
length: 15; D: NA; V: TRBV10-1; J: TRBJ2-2; size: NA; CDR3: CASSESGGNTGELFF; DNA: TGCGCCAGCAGTGAGTCTGGGGGGAACACCGGGGAGCTGTTTTTT
length: 14; D: TRBD1; V: TRBV29-1; J: TRBJ1-4; size: NA; CDR3: CSVGTGSTNEKLFF; DNA: TGCAGCGTCGGGACAGGAAGTACTAATGAAAAACTGTTTTTT
length: 12; D: NA; V: TRBV27; J: TRBJ2-1; size: few; CDR3: CASSIGRNEQFF; DNA: TGTGCCAGCAGTATAGGACGCAATGAGCAGTTCTTC
length: 14; D: TRBD1; V: TRBV29-1; J: TRBJ1-1; size: NA; CDR3: CSVEMGQRNTEAFF; DNA: TGCAGCGTTGAAATGGGACAGAGAAACACTGAAGCTTTCTTT
length: 11; D: NA; V: TRBV6-2/TRBV6-3; J: TRBJ2-1; size: NA; CDR3: CASTNLNEQFF; DNA: TGTGCCAGCACCAACCTGAATGAGCAGTTCTTC
length: 14; D: TRBD1; V: TRBV18; J: TRBJ2-7; size: NA; CDR3: CASGGTGESYEQCF; DNA: TGTGCCAGCGGAGGGACAGGGGAATCCTACGAGCAGTGCTTC
length: 15; D: NA; V: TRBV12-3/TRBV12-4; J: TRBJ2-1; size: NA; CDR3: CASRSREGVWDEQFF; DNA: TGTGCCAGCAGATCCAGGGAGGGGGTTTGGGATGAGCAGTTCTTC
length: 13; D: TRBD1; V: TRBV28; J: TRBJ1-2; size: many; CDR3: CASSRDRHYGYTF; DNA: TGTGCCAGCAGTCGGGACAGGCACTATGGCTACACCTTC
length: 15; D: TRBD1; V: TRBV11-2; J: TRBJ2-1; size: NA; CDR3: CASSFGQGVLDEQFF; DNA: TGTGCCAGCAGCTTCGGACAGGGCGTTTTGGATGAGCAGTTCTTC
length: 15; D: NA; V: TRBV4-1; J: TRBJ1-5; size: once; CDR3: CPSSPTGAPNRPQHF; DNA: TGCCCCAGCAGCCCCACCGGGGCACCTAATCGGCCCCAGCATTTT
length: 13; D: NA; V: TRBV29-1; J: TRBJ2-3; size: few; CDR3: CGVAGTPTDTQYF; DNA: TGCGGAGTAGCCGGGACTCCCACAGATACGCAGTATTTT
length: 15; D: TRBD1; V: TRBV6-6; J: TRBJ1-2; size: NA; CDR3: CASRNRDSGPGGYTF; DNA: TGTGCCAGCAGAAATCGGGACAGTGGGCCTGGTGGCTACACCTTT
length: 15; D: TRBD2; V: TRBV20-1; J: TRBJ2-3; size: many; CDR3: CSATSTGGPTDTQYF; DNA: TGCAGTGCTACCTCAACGGGAGGGCCAACAGATACGCAGTATTTT
length: 11; D: NA; V: TRBV29-1; J: TRBJ1-1; size: NA; CDR3: CGVMVGPEAFF; DNA: TGCGGCGTGATGGTTGGCCCTGAAGCTTTCTTT
length: 12; D: NA; V: TRBV5-6; J: TRBJ1-2; size: many; CDR3: CASRYTLDGYTF; DNA: TGTGCCAGCCGCTATACTTTAGATGGCTACACCTTC
length: 14; D: NA; V: TRBV6-6; J: TRBJ2-3; size: NA; CDR3: CASTYIRETDTRYF; DNA: TGTGCCAGCACTTACATCCGGGAGACAGATACGCGGTATTTT
length: 14; D: NA; V: TRBV20-1; J: TRBJ1-4; size: NA; CDR3: CNARTGHGNEELFF; DNA: TGCAATGCTAGGACGGGACACGGTAATGAAGAACTGTTTTTT
length: 15; D: TRBD2; V: TRBV20-1; J: TRBJ2-1; size: medium-sized; CDR3: CSAPYGLASDDEQFF; DNA: TGCAGTGCTCCCTATGGACTAGCCTCCGACGATGAGCAGTTCTTC
length: 13; D: NA; V: TRBV20-1; J: TRBJ2-3; size: NA; CDR3: CSARVSNTDTQYF; DNA: TGCAGTGCTAGGGTTTCTAACACAGATACGCAGTATTTC
length: 13; D: NA; V: TRBV6-5; J: TRBJ2-3; size: NA; CDR3: CTSSQVTGDMQYF; DNA: TGTACCAGCAGCCAAGTTACGGGAGATATGCAGTATTTT
length: 13; D: NA; V: TRBV20-1; J: TRBJ2-1; size: many; CDR3: CSARFRSYNEQFF; DNA: TGCAGTGCTAGATTTCGTTCCTACAATGAGCAGTTCTTC
length: 13; D: NA; V: TRBV11-2; J: TRBJ1-5; size: medium-sized; CDR3: CASSSLVDSSQHF; DNA: TGTGCCAGCAGCTCACTGGTGGACAGTAGCCAGCATTTT
length: 12; D: NA; V: TRBV12-3/TRBV12-4; J: TRBJ2-7; size: many; CDR3: CASSYYLNEQYF; DNA: TGTGCCAGCAGTTACTACCTTAACGAGCAGTACTTC
length: 14; D: NA; V: TRBV12-3/TRBV12-4; J: TRBJ1-1; size: few; CDR3: CVSSFSGMNTEASF; DNA: TGTGTCAGCAGTTTTTCAGGGATGAACACTGAAGCTTCCTTT
length: 14; D: NA; V: TRBV28; J: TRBJ1-5; size: many; CDR3: CASSFLGRNQPQHF; DNA: TGTGCCAGCAGTTTCCTTGGACGAAATCAGCCCCAGCATTTT
length: 13; D: NA; V: TRBV12-3/TRBV12-4; J: TRBJ1-1; size: medium-sized; CDR3: CASSLSRGTEAFF; DNA: TGTGCCAGCAGTTTGAGCAGGGGAACTGAAGCTTTCTTT
length: 15; D: TRBD2; V: TRBV29-1; J: TRBJ2-7; size: medium-sized; CDR3: CSGTGTSGSSYEQYF; DNA: TGCAGCGGGACCGGGACTAGCGGGAGCTCCTACGAGCAGTACTTC
length: 14; D: NA; V: TRBV20-1; J: TRBJ1-5; size: NA; CDR3: CSARVEGGSQPQHF; DNA: TGCAGTGCTAGAGTGGAGGGAGGCAGTCAGCCCCAGCATTTT
length: 15; D: TRBD2; V: TRBV6-1; J: TRBJ2-3; size: NA; CDR3: CASSRTSGGTDTQYF; DNA: TGTGCCAGCAGCAGGACTAGCGGGGGGACAGATACGCAGTATTTT
length: 15; D: NA; V: TRBV7-3; J: TRBJ1-2; size: few; CDR3: CASRSSPGPDYGYTF; DNA: TGTGCCAGCAGATCAAGTCCGGGACCGGACTATGGCTACACCTTC
length: 13; D: TRBD1; V: TRBV29-1; J: TRBJ2-2; size: medium-sized; CDR3: CSVDGTATGELFF; DNA: TGCAGCGTTGACGGGACAGCCACCGGGGAGCTGTTTTTT
length: 14; D: TRBD2; V: TRBV29-1; J: TRBJ2-1; size: many; CDR3: CSVDGLAGSNEQFF; DNA: TGCAGCGTCGACGGACTAGCGGGATCTAATGAGCAGTTCTTC
length: 15; D: TRBD1; V: TRBV5-5; J: TRBJ1-5; size: NA; CDR3: CASNRDRVSNQPQHF; DNA: TGTGCCAGCAATCGGGACAGGGTAAGCAATCAGCCCCAGCATTTT